This T cell receptor (beta chain) was identified in a study of shared clonotypes between healthy human individuals. Study conclusions and caveats: Clonotypes which were not shared had lower generation probabilities than clonotypes that all four donors shared.

Authors' methods: ImmunoSEQ output lacked quality scores and full-length reads, limiting matched filtering. Assay: immunoSEQ multiplex PCR; the TCRdb copy retains only in-frame clones and omits some. V, J and clone size derive from that table, while D and trimming were established from the DNA sequence. The data hold roughly 320,000 clones, with 80% to 90% observed a single time. This CDR3 is 11 amino acids long. Deletions cut 6 bases from V and 10 bases from J, with 10 bases between. In germline, CDR1 is MNHNY, CDR2 SVGAGI (reference sequence). Comments on this clone: Its specificity is unknown.

The sample comprised memory CD8+ T cells sorted from blood. The subset is: CD45RO+ cells pooled with CCR7-negative TemRA cells. The chain employs TRBV6-6 and TRBJ2-1; TRBD1 is a possible D gene (6 bases). This TCR came from a man aged 18 to 29 in good health. CDR3 in amino acids: CASSWGTEQFF. CDR3 DNA sequence: TGTGCCAGCAGCTGGGGGACAGAGCAGTTCTTC.